This T cell receptor beta chain stems from a study of early T cells in non-severe SARS-CoV-2 infection. Findings of the study overall: VDJdb matching favored anti-spike CD8 responses, missing private and CD4 specificities.

The protocol attached unique molecular identifiers to individual cDNA molecules. One entry per CDR3 protein, called by TCRdb with MiXCR from the 5' RACE reads. The sample holds about 92,000 distinct CDR3 sequences; roughly 15% are singletons and the top ten take around 1.3%. This clonotype was detected only a few times. The antigen remains unidentified. The CDR3 runs to 15 residues. Trimming removed 2 bases from V and 2 bases from J, with 12 bases in between. Germline V CDR1 and CDR2: MNHEY, SMNVEV (reference sequence). This clonotype originated in an adult who was a healthcare worker with PCR-confirmed SARS-CoV-2 infection or an uninfected control (not recorded which). The material sequenced was whole blood. The chain employs TRBV27 and TRBJ1-2; perhaps TRBD1 as D (6 bases). DNA of the CDR3: TGTGCCAGCAGTTTACGGGGGCCCCTAAACTATGGCTACACCTTC. It is translated as CASSLRGPLNYGYTF.